This TCR beta chain was captured in a study of OX40 agonist ivuxolimab in advanced cancers. Assay used: immunoSEQ multiplex PCR; TCRdb lists only in-frame clones, some missing. The sample has tens of thousands of clones, around 84% seen once. Germline CDR1 and CDR2: LNHDA and SQIVND (reference sequence). The CDR3 covers 17 residues. V lost 3 bases to trimming and J lost 4 bases; unmatched junction nucleotides: 6. The V and J genes are TRBV19 and TRBJ2-2; TRBD2 aligns across 12 bases. The sequenced sample was CD4+ or CD8+ T cells sorted from blood, obtained in a trial of the OX40 agonist ivuxolimab. The TCR sequence derives from an adult with an advanced solid tumor such as melanoma, head and neck, liver or kidney cancer. The DNA for the CDR3 is TGTGCCAGTAGTATTGCACTAGCGGGGGGACCCACCGGGGAGCTGTTTTTT. It codes for CASSIALAGGPTGELFF.